The sequence of this TCR beta chain was determined in a study of T-cell reconstitution after alpha-beta-depleted transplantation in children. As it was prepared, the TCRbeta library received unique molecular identifiers. MiXCR, applied by TCRdb to the PCR reads, yields one record per CDR3 protein. This sample yields approximately 290,000 distinct CDR3 sequences, of which more than 9% are seen a single time; roughly a quarter belongs to the top ten. The study, taken as a whole, reports: It was newly produced T cells that mostly accounted for T-cell counts and diversity one year after transplant.

Ten or more counts support this clonotype. Its antigen is unidentified. This CDR3 is built from 18 residues. Germline-derived CDR1 and CDR2 are SGHRS and YFSETQ. Trimming took 5 bases from V and 3 from J, leaving 26 bases between them. This TCR was sampled from a male patient between 2 and 10 years old who had a stem cell transplant for chronic granulomatous disease, so the T cells may come from the graft donor. Sample: peripheral blood, taken 180 days after TCRalphabeta/CD19-depleted stem cell transplant. The V and J genes are TRBV5-1 and TRBJ1-1; TRBD1 might be the D (6 bases). CDR3 loop: CASSAGLGRGHLDTEAFF. The CDR3 DNA follows: TGCGCCAGCAGTGCGGGATTGGGTAGGGGACACCTGGACACTGAAGCTTTCTTT.